A single sample gave rise to the 2 T cell receptor beta chains below, sequenced in a study of OX40 agonist ivuxolimab in advanced cancers. Method: immunoSEQ multiplex PCR; TCRdb's copy keeps in-frame clones and lacks some. The sample lists roughly 35,000 clones; approximately 80% were seen once. Material: CD4+ or CD8+ T cells sorted from blood, obtained in a trial of the OX40 agonist ivuxolimab. The origin of the receptors is an adult with an advanced solid tumor such as melanoma, head and neck, liver or kidney cancer.

This sequence joins TRBV5-6 and TRBJ2-1; 10 bases agree with TRBD2. Germline V gene data show CDR1 as SGHDT and CDR2 as YYEEEE. The CDR3 consists of 17 residues. V dropped 5 bases and J dropped 1; count of bases not matched to a gene: 9. CDR3 region: CASSYTAGGVSYNEQFF. DNA of the CDR3: TGTGCCAGCAGTTATACAGCGGGAGGGGTATCCTACAATGAGCAGTTCTTC.

This chain uses TRBV7-6 with TRBJ2-7, with D possibly being TRBD1 (6 bases). Per germline, CDR1 SGHVS and CDR2 FNYEAQ. V gave up 4 bases and J gave up 7 bases, with 17 bases separating them. The CDR3 sequence is 14 residues long. The CDR3 DNA sequence: TGTGCCAGCAGCTCGCAAGGGGGTAGGGAAGAGCAGTACTTC. It specifies CASSSQGGREEQYF. Looking up the rest from reference TRBV7-6 and TRBJ2-7 gives the full variable domain: GAGVSQSPRYKVTKRGQDVALRCDPISGHVSLYWYRQALGQGPEFLTYFNYEAQQDKSGLPNDRFSAERPEGSISTLTIQRTEQRDSAMYRCASSSQGGREEQYFGPGTRLTVT.